Given below is one T cell receptor beta chain in context. What it recognizes is unknown. The V gene lost 3 bases and the J gene lost 5 bases, with 22 bases spanning the gap. CDR1 and CDR2 (germline): MNHNS, SASEGT. This CDR3 comprises 17 residues. The data stem from a study of beta chain features in type 1 diabetes. Findings of the study overall: For Type 1 diabetes patients, all four CD4+ subsets carried TCRB CDR3s that were moderately but significantly shorter. A pattern of fewer insertions and more deletions at VDJ junctions was seen in type 1 diabetes patients.

All of the sorted populations showed purity greater than 98%. Sequenced material consisted of expressed TCRB transcripts (all of the isolated RNA was reverse transcribed). Using immunoSEQ multiplex PCR, the repertoire was profiled, and TCRdb retains in-frame clones only, with some absent. The data hold a few hundred thousand clones, with over 8.5% observed a single time. Sequenced: central memory CD4+ T cells from blood. This clonotype was sampled from a young man with type 1 diabetes. The chain recombines TRBV6-1 with TRBJ2-5; TRBD1 might be the D (5 bases). The CDR3 sequence is CASSDAHAGRLDETQYF. CDR3 DNA: TGTGCCAGCAGTGATGCCCATGCAGGGCGGTTAGATGAGACCCAGTACTTC.